This TCR beta chain was captured in a study of radiotherapy plus CTLA-4 blockade in lung cancer. Findings and caveats of the study: Following radiotherapy plus ipilimumab, tumor-derived TCR clones expanded in the blood.

Produced via immunoSEQ multiplex PCR; TCRdb's table is partial and in-frame only. Among about 97,000 clones, roughly 79% were seen once, and the ten largest hold roughly 3.1%. About this clone: Its specificity is unknown.

The CDR3 is 13 amino acids. From germline, CDR1 is MDHEN and CDR2 SYDVKM. Deletions cut 6 bases from V and 8 bases from J, with 16 bases between. The sequence was obtained from a human donor with non-small cell lung cancer who had a partial response to radiotherapy plus ipilimumab. Some clones in this sample may be carry-over from other donors' samples. The source was peripheral blood, collected from a patient treated with radiotherapy plus ipilimumab. The rearrangement joins TRBV28 to TRBJ1-2; perhaps TRBD1 as D (5 bases). The CDR3 spells CASRTTALDGYTF. As DNA, the CDR3 is TGTGCCAGCAGAACGACAGCGTTGGACGGCTACACCTTC.